These 5 T cell receptor beta chains share one sample of origin, sequenced in a study of molecular identifiers for immune sequencing clone quantification. TCRdb reprocessed the PCR reads via MiXCR and lists one record per CDR3 protein. The table lists over 50,000 distinct CDR3 sequences, 36% of them singletons. Sequenced material: naive CD8+ T cells from blood, with Jurkat cell RNA spiked in. Specified subset: FACS-sorted CD8+CD4-CCR7+CD45RA+ naive T cells. These receptors came from a human donor in good health. Some libraries in this study had Jurkat cell RNA spiked in.

J is TRBJ2-7 and V is TRBV20-1; a weak D match, TRBD2 (6 bases). CDR3 length equals 14 residues. Trimming left V 0 bases short and J 2 bases short, with 11 bases between. The V gene's germline CDR1 is DFQATT and CDR2 SNEGSKA (reference sequence). This CDR3 reads CSARDSKRAYEQYF. The CDR3, as DNA: TGCAGTGCTAGAGATTCCAAGCGGGCCTACGAGCAGTACTTC.

In this sample, this clonotype turned up many times. The chain has TRBV18 and TRBJ1-5, with D maybe TRBD1 (5 bases). The germline CDR1 and CDR2 sequences are KGHSH and LQKENI. This CDR3 is 15 amino acids long. V was cut by 3 bases and J by 2 bases, with 11 bases left in between. DNA of the CDR3: TGTGCCAGCTCACCTGGGGCACTAGGCAATCAGCCCCAGCATTTT. It codes for CASSPGALGNQPQHF.

Details on this clonotype: The CDR3 does not close with the conserved phenylalanine or tryptophan, likely indicating a read error. The limits of the CDR3 on the DNA are not certain, so only TCRdb's listed CDR3 is given. V and J are TRBV13 and TRBJ2-2; TRBD2 is taken as the D call from the table, unchecked against the DNA. The CDR3 is 16 amino acids in total, end residues counted. Germline CDR1 is PRHDT and CDR2 is FYEKMQ (reference sequence). The CDR3: CASSLGLAGFSGELII.

This clonotype has a count of ten or more. V gene TRBV12-3 or TRBV12-4 combines with J gene TRBJ1-5; D ambiguous. V shed 3 bases and J shed 6 bases, with 6 bases lying between them. The CDR3 extends over 12 amino acids. The CDR3 is CASSLKGQPQHF. In DNA, the CDR3 is TGTGCCAGCAGTTTGAAGGGTCAGCCCCAGCATTTT.

Only a few counts were recorded for this clonotype. The chain uses TRBV7-9 and TRBJ2-3, with unresolved D. Germline CDR1 SEHNR, CDR2 FQNEAQ (reference sequence). The CDR3 consists of 15 residues. V dropped 1 base and J dropped 2 bases, with 10 bases sitting between them. CDR3 bases: TGTGCCAGCAGCTTAGGAGCCGGGCCCACAGATACGCAGTATTTT. Translation: CASSLGAGPTDTQYF.